The 11 T cell receptor beta chains listed next were all sequenced from one sample in a study of blood T cell repertoires in COVID-19. The data were produced by immunoSEQ multiplex PCR, yet TCRdb's version contains in-frame clones alone and is incomplete. The sample has about 210,000 clones; approximately 86% are singletons. The specimen was peripheral blood. The receptors come from a man aged 18 to 30 with active or convalescent COVID-19.

The rearrangement uses TRBV11-2 and TRBJ2-1; possibly TRBD1 for D (7 bases). Germline V gene sequence: CDR1 SGHAT, CDR2 FQNNGV. This CDR3 is built from 19 residues. Trimming shortened V by 7 bases and J by 0 bases, and 25 bases separated the two germline ends. This chain's CDR3 is CASKTNHGGGGFSYNEQFF. CDR3 in DNA: TGTGCCAGCAAGACCAACCACGGAGGGGGCGGGTTCTCCTACAATGAGCAGTTCTTC.

The V and J genes are TRBV5-4 and TRBJ1-1, with a tentative D call TRBD1 (6 bases). This CDR3 region has 16 residues. CDR1 SGHNT and CDR2 YYREEE come from the germline V gene (reference sequence). Between the trimmed V and J ends, which lost 0 bases and 1 base, there was a span of 13 bases. Here the CDR3 reads CASSLAGAGSNTEAFF. The CDR3 DNA reads as TGTGCCAGCAGCTTGGCAGGGGCTGGATCGAACACTGAAGCTTTCTTT.

The rearrangement joins TRBV27 to TRBJ1-5; 12 bases agree with TRBD1. There are 17 residues in the CDR3. V shed 6 bases, J shed 0 bases, and the junction held 6 bases outside the gene matches. Germline CDR1 and CDR2: MNHEY and SMNVEV (reference sequence). CDR3 nucleotide sequence: TGTGCCAGCAGCCCGGGACAGGGGGCGCGTAGCAATCAGCCCCAGCATTTT. Protein product: CASSPGQGARSNQPQHF.

This sequence joins TRBV28 and TRBJ2-7, with a possible D match to TRBD1 (7 bases). Germline CDR1 MDHEN, CDR2 SYDVKM. CDR3 size: 14 residues. V was clipped by 6 bases and J by 3 bases, with 15 bases between them. CDR3 residues: CASSGGQTIYEQYF. The CDR3 coding sequence is TGTGCCAGCAGCGGGGGACAGACTATCTACGAGCAGTACTTC. The variable domain in full, completed from reference TRBV28 and TRBJ2-7, reads DVKVTQSSRYLVKRTGEKVFLECVQDMDHENMFWYRQDPGLGLRLIYFSYDVKMKEKGDIPEGYSVSREKKERFSLILESASTNQTSMYLCASSGGQTIYEQYFGPGTRLTVT.

The chain is built from TRBV3-1 (or the pseudogene TRBV3-2) and TRBJ2-5, with 7 bases lining up with TRBD2. Germline trimming cut 5 bases from V and 4 bases from J; bases unmatched to any gene: 10. The CDR3 spans 15 residues. The germline gives CDR1 LGHDT, CDR2 YNNKEL (reference sequence). CDR3 nucleotide sequence: TGTGCCAGCAGCGAAAGACTAGCTATCGGAGAGACCCAGTACTTC. Its protein is CASSERLAIGETQYF.

The rearrangement joins TRBV19 to TRBJ2-5, with TRBD1 matching over 7 bases. The CDR3 consists of 16 residues. V gave up 4 bases and J gave up 2 bases; unmatched junction bases: 10. In germline, CDR1 is LNHDA, CDR2 SQIVND (reference sequence). Here the CDR3 DNA reads TGTGCCAGTAGTAGCCGGAGACAGGGCTATCAAGAGACCCAGTACTTC. It specifies CASSSRRQGYQETQYF.

The CDR3 DNA sequence: TGTGCCATCTCGGGGACAGGGGATGAGCAGTACTTC. It translates to CAISGTGDEQYF. The rearrangement links TRBV10-3 to TRBJ2-7; TRBD1 agrees at 10 bases. The V gene end was trimmed by 8 bases and the J gene end by 7 bases; junction bases not matched to a gene: 5. CDR1 is ENHRY and CDR2 is SYGVKD in the germline V gene. This CDR3 is built from 12 residues.

The chain couples TRBV27 to TRBJ1-1; weak D call: TRBD1 (5 bases). This CDR3 has 12 residues. Germline V gene lookup returns CDR1 MNHEY and CDR2 SMNVEV (reference sequence). The V and J ends lost 2 bases and 7 bases respectively, with 8 bases between them. CDR3 DNA: TGTGCCAGCAGTTTAATCCAGGGTGAAGCTTTCTTT. It encodes CASSLIQGEAFF.

This sequence joins TRBV27 and TRBJ1-6; D call uncertain. Germline lookup yields CDR1 MNHEY and CDR2 SMNVEV (reference sequence). The V gene lost 2 bases and the J gene lost 6 bases, with 11 bases spanning the gap. The CDR3 is made up of 15 amino acids. CDR3 loop: CASSLARSVNSPLHF. CDR3 DNA: TGTGCCAGCAGTTTAGCGCGGTCTGTTAATTCACCCCTCCACTTT.

This clone was found once. The genes are TRBV2 and TRBJ2-1; D is perhaps TRBD2 (6 bases). V was clipped by 3 bases and J by 2 bases, with 26 bases between them. Germline V gives CDR1 SNHLY, CDR2 FYNNEI. CDR3 size: 20 residues. DNA for the CDR3: TGTGCCAGCAGTGACCGCCGGGATCCCAAACCGGGACTTGCCTACAATGAGCAGTTCTTC. This translates into CASSDRRDPKPGLAYNEQFF.

The V and J genes are TRBV7-3 and TRBJ1-1, with a possible D match to TRBD1 (6 bases). CDR3 size: 17 residues. CDR1 SGHTA and CDR2 FQGTGA come from the germline V gene. V gave up 5 bases and J gave up 3 bases, with 22 bases separating them. Here the CDR3 reads CASSPGGRGLLDTEAFF. As DNA, the CDR3 is TGTGCCAGCAGCCCCGGAGGCAGGGGATTATTGGACACTGAAGCTTTCTTT.